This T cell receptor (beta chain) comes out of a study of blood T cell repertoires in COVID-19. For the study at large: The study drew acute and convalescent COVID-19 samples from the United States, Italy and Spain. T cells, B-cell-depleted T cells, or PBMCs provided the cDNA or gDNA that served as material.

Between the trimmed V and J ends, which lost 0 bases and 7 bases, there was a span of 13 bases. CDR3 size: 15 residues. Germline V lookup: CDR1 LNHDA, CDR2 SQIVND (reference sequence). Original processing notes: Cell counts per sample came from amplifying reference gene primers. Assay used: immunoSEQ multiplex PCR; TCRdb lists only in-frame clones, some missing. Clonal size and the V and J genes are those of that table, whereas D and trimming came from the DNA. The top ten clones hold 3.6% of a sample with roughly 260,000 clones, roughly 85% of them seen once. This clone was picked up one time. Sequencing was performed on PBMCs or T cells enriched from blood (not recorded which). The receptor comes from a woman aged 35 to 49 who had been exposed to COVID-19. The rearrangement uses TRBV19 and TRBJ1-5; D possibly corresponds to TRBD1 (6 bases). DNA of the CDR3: TGTGCCAGTAGTATAGATAAGGGGCAGGGGCAGCCCCAGCATTTT. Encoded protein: CASSIDKGQGQPQHF.